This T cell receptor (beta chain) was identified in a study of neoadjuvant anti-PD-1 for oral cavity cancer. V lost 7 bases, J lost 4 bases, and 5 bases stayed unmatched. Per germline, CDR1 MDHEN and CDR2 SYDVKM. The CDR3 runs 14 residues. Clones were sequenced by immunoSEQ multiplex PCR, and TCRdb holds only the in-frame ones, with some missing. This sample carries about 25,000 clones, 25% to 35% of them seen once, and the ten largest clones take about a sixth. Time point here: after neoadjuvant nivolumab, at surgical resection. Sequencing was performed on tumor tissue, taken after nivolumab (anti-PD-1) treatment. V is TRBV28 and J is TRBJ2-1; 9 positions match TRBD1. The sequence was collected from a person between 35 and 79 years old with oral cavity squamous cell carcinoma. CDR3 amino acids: CASTRGQGYNEQFF. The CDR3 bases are TGTGCCAGCACCCGGGGACAGGGTTACAATGAGCAGTTCTTC. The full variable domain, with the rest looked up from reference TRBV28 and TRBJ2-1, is DVKVTQSSRYLVKRTGEKVFLECVQDMDHENMFWYRQDPGLGLRLIYFSYDVKMKEKGDIPEGYSVSREKKERFSLILESASTNQTSMYLCASTRGQGYNEQFFGPGTRLTVL.